This entry features one T cell receptor beta chain sequence. This clone appeared a single time. Its specific antigen is unknown. Nothing much larger sits one base from this clone, and base qualities are not available. For sequencing of the TCRbeta CDR3 region, genomic DNA was extracted from the sorted cells. The immunoSEQ Assay was used to sequence the TCRbeta CDR3 regions. TCRdb carries this immuneACCESS record with in-frame sequences only. Its versions omit some clonotypes, under half of them owing to an unresolved V gene in the studies checked, with the rest unexplained. The sample table shows 60,000 to 65,000 clones, and roughly 80% are seen once. 1.9% of the sample lies in the top ten. This sample was taken from a study of OX40 agonist ivuxolimab in advanced cancers. For context, the study as a whole: Ivuxolimab was an agonistic, fully human IgG2 monoclonal antibody directed against OX40 (CD134), a costimulatory receptor. Intravenous ivuxolimab was administered to patients every 2 weeks at six dose levels: 0.01, 0.1, 0.3, 1.5, 3 and 10 mg/kg. Of the roughly 52 patients in dose escalation, 19 had hepatocellular carcinoma, some 15 had melanoma, 9 had renal cell carcinoma and 9 had head and neck cancer. In the dose-escalation cohort, 65% to 85% of patients were male, and the mean age was 60 years with a range of 23 to 79. Prior anti-PD-1, anti-PD-L1 or anti-CTLA-4 therapy was permitted, and 40% to 50% of dose-escalation patients had received checkpoint inhibitors. Partial responses were achieved by three dose-escalation patients, of whom one had hepatocellular carcinoma and two had cutaneous melanoma. Peripheral TCRbeta sequencing was intended to test whether TCR sequence diversity was altered and clonal T-cell expansion was caused by ivuxolimab. The paper describes the monotherapy dose-escalation part (N of about 50 patients) of the phase I trial of ivuxolimab.

The trial excluded patients who had a history of autoimmune disease or who were on systemic immunosuppression. In every dose cohort, peripheral blood was drawn for TCR sequencing at baseline, cycle 4 day 1, and cycle 7 day 1. Samples were obtained from an open-label, multicenter, first-in-human phase I dose-escalation trial of ivuxolimab. The trial enrolled adults with locally advanced or metastatic head and neck squamous cell, hepatocellular, melanoma or renal cell carcinoma. CD4+ and CD8+ T cells were sorted separately from peripheral blood before TCR sequencing. Via the germline V gene (reference sequence), CDR1 is LNHDA and CDR2 SQIVND. The cysteine opens and the phenylalanine closes a CDR3 of 15 amino acids. The entry retains the CDR3 DNA only, 45 bases that are in frame from base 1. V drops 1 base and J drops 3 bases, leaving 11 bases in between. What the study reported, not specific to this receptor: Low levels of normalized T-cell clonal expansion were also shown by some nonresponding patients. Which antigens the clonally expanded peripheral T cells were specific for was not determined. After ivuxolimab, more expanded clones were found on average in CD8+ T cells than in CD4+ T cells. Partial responders in the 0.1-3.0 mg/kg groups had among the lowest normalized peripheral clonal expansion, especially among CD8+ T cells. At doses of 0.1 to 3.0 mg/kg, clonal expansion of both CD4+ and CD8+ T cells in blood was seen between baseline and week 6.

This sequence originates from an adult with an advanced solid tumor such as melanoma, head and neck, liver or kidney cancer. The starting material was CD4+ or CD8+ T cells sorted from blood, obtained in a trial of the OX40 agonist ivuxolimab. Recombination linked TRBV19 to TRBJ2-3; the D gene is unclear. The CDR3 region has the sequence CASSIGVSFTDTQYF. The nucleotide sequence reads TGTGCCAGTAGTATAGGGGTCAGCTTTACAGATACGCAGTATTTT.